The clone carrying this T cell receptor beta chain was observed many times. Antigen specificity is unknown. The record originates from a study of T cells in Graves' hyperthyroidism and ophthalmopathy. The wider study: Peripheral blood draws took place at initial diagnosis, ahead of any treatment.

CDR3 size: 12 residues. The germline V gene has CDR1 ENHRY and CDR2 SYGVKD. Between the trimmed V and J ends, which lost 6 bases and 6 bases, there was a span of 12 bases. The TCR beta CDR3 regions underwent amplification using RNA transcripts as the source. The HTBI set primed first-round TCR CDR3 RT-PCR. TCRdb re-analysed the multiplex PCR reads in MiXCR, keeping a single row per CDR3 protein. The data contain about 280,000 distinct CDR3 sequences, less than 30% of them singletons. Among the patients, aged 18 to 65, hyperthyroidism was newly diagnosed and had lasted under 2 months. Whole-study findings and limits: Most clonotypes that expanded in the thyroid above 0.001 also showed up in blood.

The clonotype originates from a man between 40 and 49 years old with Graves' hyperthyroidism that later progressed to Graves' ophthalmopathy. The V gene is TRBV10-3, the J gene TRBJ2-7; D is unresolved. The sample consisted of blood. CDR3 sequence reads: CAISPAYGEQYF. CDR3 DNA sequence: TGTGCCATCAGCCCCGCGTATGGCGAGCAGTACTTC.